A single sample gave rise to the 12 T cell receptor beta chains below, sequenced in a study of blood T cell repertoires in COVID-19. Repertoires were generated with immunoSEQ multiplex PCR, while TCRdb's copy carries only in-frame clones and drops some. Here the sample spans more than 95,000 clones, 80% to 85% being singletons. Sequenced input: peripheral blood. The receptor set was obtained from a woman aged 45 to 65 with acute or convalescent COVID-19.

There are a few counts of this clone. The V and J genes are TRBV7-6 and TRBJ2-1; tentatively, D is TRBD2 (7 bases). Germline V lookup: CDR1 SGHVS, CDR2 FNYEAQ. The germline V and J ends were trimmed by 5 bases and 7 bases, with 21 bases remaining between them. The CDR3 extends over 16 amino acids. The CDR3 loop reads CASSPIWGGPLNEQFF. The CDR3 bases are TGTGCCAGCAGCCCCATTTGGGGGGGGCCTCTGAATGAGCAGTTCTTC.

The rearrangement joins TRBV2 to TRBJ2-5; TRBD2 matches at 11 bases. V trimming: 6 bases; J trimming: 0 bases; junction bases outside the gene matches: 9. Per the germline V gene, CDR1 is SNHLY and CDR2 is FYNNEI. This CDR3 has 17 amino acids. The CDR3 sequence is CASRHGLGLADQETQYF. CDR3 DNA sequence: TGTGCCAGCAGGCACGGGTTGGGACTAGCGGACCAAGAGACCCAGTACTTC.

For the CDR3, the DNA is TGTGCCAGCAGCCAAGTAACAGGGGGGAGCACTGAAGCTTTCTTT. Translating it yields CASSQVTGGSTEAFF. The rearrangement uses TRBV4-2 and TRBJ1-1; the match to TRBD1 covers 8 bases. Looked up from germline, CDR1 is LGHNA and CDR2 is YNFKEQ. The V segment lost 1 base and the J segment 4 bases; nucleotides outside the gene matches: 5. The CDR3 is made up of 15 amino acids.

The rearrangement joins TRBV5-1 to TRBJ2-2; tentative D call: TRBD1 (7 bases). CDR3 length equals 15 residues. Trimming stripped 4 bases from V and 4 bases from J, with 14 bases between. The V gene's germline CDR1 is SGHRS and CDR2 YFSETQ. Here the CDR3 DNA reads TGCGCCAGCAGCCCCGGGACAGCGGGCACCGGGGAGCTGTTTTTT. It specifies CASSPGTAGTGELFF.

The chain carries TRBV5-4 and TRBJ2-3; 9 nucleotides line up with TRBD1. Germline trimming cut 1 base from V and 3 bases from J; bases unmatched to any gene: 6. The CDR3 sequence is 16 residues long. The V gene's germline CDR1 is SGHNT and CDR2 YYREEE (reference sequence). In nucleotides, the CDR3 is TGTGCCAGCAGCTTGAGCGGGACAGGGAGGACAGATACGCAGTATTTT. It encodes CASSLSGTGRTDTQYF.

The chain is built from TRBV27 and TRBJ2-1; 9 bases are a match to TRBD1. Germline V gene lookup returns CDR1 MNHEY and CDR2 SMNVEV (reference sequence). V shed 3 bases and J 6 bases; nucleotides not matched to a gene: 3. The CDR3 sequence is 14 residues long. CDR3 residues: CASSFDRGGNEQFF. The CDR3 DNA sequence: TGTGCCAGCAGTTTCGACAGGGGGGGCAATGAGCAGTTCTTC.

V usage is TRBV5-1 and J usage is TRBJ2-1; TRBD2 agrees at 12 bases. J lost 9 bases, V lost 4 bases, and 8 bases had no gene match. The length of the CDR3 is 15 residues. CDR1 and CDR2 (germline): SGHRS, YFSETQ. CDR3 sequence reads: CASSVTSGSYGEQFF. For the CDR3, the DNA is TGCGCCAGCAGCGTGACTAGCGGGAGCTACGGTGAGCAGTTCTTC.

V and J are TRBV5-1 and TRBJ1-2, with 9 bases lining up with TRBD1. Germline CDR1 reads SGHRS; CDR2 reads YFSETQ. V shed 2 bases and J 3 bases; nucleotides not matched to a gene: 5. The CDR3 sequence is 15 residues long. In nucleotides, the CDR3 is TGCGCCAGCAGCTTCCGGGACAGGGAACACTATGGCTACACCTTC. It translates to CASSFRDREHYGYTF.

The CDR3 DNA follows: TGTGCCATCAGTGGCGGGACTAGCGGGTACGAGCAGTACTTC. It is translated as CAISGGTSGYEQYF. The chain has TRBV10-3 and TRBJ2-7; the match to TRBD2 covers 12 bases. V shed 4 bases, J shed 4 bases, and the junction held 2 bases outside the gene matches. The CDR3 has 14 amino acids. The germline CDR1 and CDR2 sequences are ENHRY and SYGVKD.

This clone was found a few times. The V call is TRBV11-2, the J call TRBJ1-3; perhaps TRBD1 as D (6 bases). Germline V gene data show CDR1 as SGHAT and CDR2 as FQNNGV. This CDR3 comprises 18 residues. Trimming took 1 base from V and 2 from J, leaving 18 bases between them. The CDR3: CASSLGRGGGPTGNTIYF. CDR3 sequence (DNA): TGTGCCAGCAGCTTAGGCCGGGGCGGGGGGCCGACTGGAAACACCATATATTTT.

The rearrangement uses TRBV19 and TRBJ1-1; D possibly corresponds to TRBD1 (5 bases). V was cut by 3 bases and J by 10 bases, with 9 bases left in between. CDR3 length: 11 residues. The germline CDR1 and CDR2 sequences are LNHDA and SQIVND (reference sequence). CDR3 sequence: CASSMGTIAFF. The CDR3 nucleotides are TGTGCCAGTAGTATGGGGACTATAGCTTTCTTT. The variable domain in full, with the rest retrieved from reference TRBV19 and TRBJ1-1, is DGGITQSPKYLFRKEGQNVTLSCEQNLNHDAMYWYRQDPGQGLRLIYYSQIVNDFQKGDIAEGYSVSREKKESFPLTVTSAQKNPTAFYLCASSMGTIAFFGQGTRLTVV.

The chain has TRBV20-1 and TRBJ2-1; D gene ambiguous. This CDR3 region has 17 residues. In germline, CDR1 is DFQATT, CDR2 SNEGSKA (reference sequence). V was pared by 3 bases and J by 1 base, with 19 bases between. Written as DNA, the CDR3 is TGCAGTGCTAGTAAGAGTTCGTACCCGATTTCCTACAATGAGCAGTTCTTC. Its protein is CSASKSSYPISYNEQFF.